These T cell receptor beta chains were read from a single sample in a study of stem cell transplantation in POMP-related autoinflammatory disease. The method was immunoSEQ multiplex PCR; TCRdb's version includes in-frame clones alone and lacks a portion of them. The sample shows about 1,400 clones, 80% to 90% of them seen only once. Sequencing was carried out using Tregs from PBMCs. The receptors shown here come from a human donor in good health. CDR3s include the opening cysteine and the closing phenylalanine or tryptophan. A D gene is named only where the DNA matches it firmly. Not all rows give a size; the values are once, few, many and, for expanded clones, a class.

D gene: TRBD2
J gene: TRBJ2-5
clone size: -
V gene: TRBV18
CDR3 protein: CASSPTSGGARETQYF
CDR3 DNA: TGTGCCAGCTCACCGACTAGCGGGGGGGCTCGCGAGACCCAGTACTTC

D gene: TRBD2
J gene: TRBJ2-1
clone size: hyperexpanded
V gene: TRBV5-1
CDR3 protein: CASRLAGGNEQFF
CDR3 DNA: TGCGCCAGCCGACTAGCGGGGGGCAATGAGCAGTTCTTC

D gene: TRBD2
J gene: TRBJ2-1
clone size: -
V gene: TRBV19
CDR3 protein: CASSHGAGVYNEQFF
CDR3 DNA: TGTGCCAGTAGTCATGGGGCGGGAGTATACAATGAGCAGTTCTTC

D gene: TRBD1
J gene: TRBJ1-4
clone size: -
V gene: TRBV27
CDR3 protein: CASSRGTVEKLFF
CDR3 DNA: TGTGCCAGCAGCCGGGGGACAGTTGAAAAACTGTTTTTT

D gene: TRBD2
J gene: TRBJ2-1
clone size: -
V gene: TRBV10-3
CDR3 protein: CAISHSGGASYNEQFF
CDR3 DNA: TGTGCCATCAGTCATAGCGGGGGGGCCTCCTACAATGAGCAGTTCTTC

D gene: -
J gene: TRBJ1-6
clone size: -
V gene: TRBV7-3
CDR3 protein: CASSLTGQGNSPLHF
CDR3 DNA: TGTGCCAGCAGCTTAACGGGACAAGGGAATTCACCCCTCCACTTT

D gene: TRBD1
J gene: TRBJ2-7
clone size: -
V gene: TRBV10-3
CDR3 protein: CAISDRDRVSDYEQYF
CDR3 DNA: TGTGCCATCAGTGACCGGGACAGGGTGAGTGACTACGAGCAGTACTTC

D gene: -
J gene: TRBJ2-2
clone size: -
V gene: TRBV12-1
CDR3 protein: CASSFGLAGGSNTGELFF
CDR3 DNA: TGTGCCAGCAGCTTTGGACTAGCGGGAGGGTCGAACACCGGGGAGCTGTTTTTT

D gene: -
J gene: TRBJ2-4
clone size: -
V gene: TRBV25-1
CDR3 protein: CASSETGGMDIQYF
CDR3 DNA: TGTGCCAGCAGTGAAACTGGGGGAATGGACATTCAGTACTTC

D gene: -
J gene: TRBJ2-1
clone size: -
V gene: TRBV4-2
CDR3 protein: CASSQDPPGNKRSSYNEQFF
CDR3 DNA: TGTGCCAGCAGCCAAGATCCCCCCGGAAACAAGAGGAGCTCCTACAATGAGCAGTTCTTC